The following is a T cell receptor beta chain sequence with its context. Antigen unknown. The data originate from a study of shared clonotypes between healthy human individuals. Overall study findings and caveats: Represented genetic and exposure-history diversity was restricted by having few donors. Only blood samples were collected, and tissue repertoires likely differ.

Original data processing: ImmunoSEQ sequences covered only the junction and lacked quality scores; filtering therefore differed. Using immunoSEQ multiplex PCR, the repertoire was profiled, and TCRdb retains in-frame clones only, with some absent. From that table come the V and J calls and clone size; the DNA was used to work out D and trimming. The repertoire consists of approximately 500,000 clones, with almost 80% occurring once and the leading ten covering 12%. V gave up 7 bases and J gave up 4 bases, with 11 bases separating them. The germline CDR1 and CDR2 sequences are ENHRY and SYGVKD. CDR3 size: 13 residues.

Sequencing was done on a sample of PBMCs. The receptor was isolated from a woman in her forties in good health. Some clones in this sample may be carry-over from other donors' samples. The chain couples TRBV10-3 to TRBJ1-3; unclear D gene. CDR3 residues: CAITSGSGNTIYF. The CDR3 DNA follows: TGTGCCATCACTTCGGGTTCAGGAAACACCATATATTTT.